This T cell receptor (beta chain) was sequenced during a study of CD8+ T cells in alopecia areata. Overall study context: Twice a day, 5 to 10 mg of oral tofacitinib was administered to treated patients. Tofacitinib therapy took 6 to 18 months; 6 months off drug came after. Findings of the study overall: In lesional scalp, particularly from alopecia totalis/universalis, clonality was higher than in normal scalp.

The V gene lost 0 bases and the J gene lost 1 base, with 13 bases spanning the gap. This CDR3 has 17 residues. Germline loops: CDR1 SNHLY, CDR2 FYNNEI. In alopecia areata patients, both lesional scalp punch biopsies and peripheral blood were collected. In its sample, this clone was seen a few times. Antigen specificity is unknown. The sequencing template was cDNA reverse transcribed from extracted RNA. The repertoire was sequenced with immunoSEQ multiplex PCR; TCRdb's copy has only in-frame clones and lacks some. This table has some 130,000 clones, roughly 50% appearing once. The sample here was CD8+ T cells sorted from blood, taken at week 0. The sequence derives from a human donor with alopecia areata. The chain links TRBV2 to TRBJ2-1; TRBD2 might be the D (6 bases). The CDR3: CASSEAPSGRSYNEQFF. For the CDR3, the DNA is TGTGCCAGCAGTGAAGCCCCCAGCGGGCGGTCCTACAATGAGCAGTTCTTC.